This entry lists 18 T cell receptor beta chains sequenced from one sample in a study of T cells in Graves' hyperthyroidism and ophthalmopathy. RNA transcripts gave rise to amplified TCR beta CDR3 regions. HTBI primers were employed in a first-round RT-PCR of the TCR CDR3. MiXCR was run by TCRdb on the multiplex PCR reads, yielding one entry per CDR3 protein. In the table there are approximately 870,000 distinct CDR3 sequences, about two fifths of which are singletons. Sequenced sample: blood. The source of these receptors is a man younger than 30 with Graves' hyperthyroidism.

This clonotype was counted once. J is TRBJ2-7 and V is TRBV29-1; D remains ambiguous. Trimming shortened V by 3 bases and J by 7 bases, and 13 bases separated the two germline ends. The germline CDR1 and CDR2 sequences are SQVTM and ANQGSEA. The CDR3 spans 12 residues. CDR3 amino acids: CSVERNTGEQYF. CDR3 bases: TGCAGCGTTGAGAGGAACACCGGGGAGCAGTACTTC.

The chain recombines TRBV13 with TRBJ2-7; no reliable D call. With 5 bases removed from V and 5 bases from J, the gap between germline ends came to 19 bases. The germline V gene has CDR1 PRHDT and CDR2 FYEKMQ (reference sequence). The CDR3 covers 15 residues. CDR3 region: CASSAFPQPLDEQYF. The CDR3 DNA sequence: TGTGCCAGCAGCGCTTTCCCTCAGCCCTTAGACGAGCAGTACTTC.

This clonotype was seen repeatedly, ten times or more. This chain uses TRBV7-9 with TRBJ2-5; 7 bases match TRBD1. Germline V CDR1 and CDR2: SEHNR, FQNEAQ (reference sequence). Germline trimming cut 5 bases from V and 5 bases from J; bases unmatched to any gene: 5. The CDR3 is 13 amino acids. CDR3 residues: CASSTDRAETQYF. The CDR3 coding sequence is TGTGCCAGCAGCACAGACAGGGCCGAGACCCAGTACTTC.

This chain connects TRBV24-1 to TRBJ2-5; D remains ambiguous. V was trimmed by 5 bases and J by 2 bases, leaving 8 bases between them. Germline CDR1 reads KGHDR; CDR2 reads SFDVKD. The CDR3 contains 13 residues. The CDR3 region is CATSAPLQETQYF. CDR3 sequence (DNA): TGTGCCACCAGTGCACCGCTGCAAGAGACCCAGTACTTC.

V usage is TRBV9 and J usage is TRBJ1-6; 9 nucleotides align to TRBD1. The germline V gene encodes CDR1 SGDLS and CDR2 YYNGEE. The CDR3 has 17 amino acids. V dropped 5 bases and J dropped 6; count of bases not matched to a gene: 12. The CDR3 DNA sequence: TGTGCCAGCAGTGTTGAGGACAGGGGTTTTAGTAATTCACCCCTCCACTTT. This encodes CASSVEDRGFSNSPLHF.

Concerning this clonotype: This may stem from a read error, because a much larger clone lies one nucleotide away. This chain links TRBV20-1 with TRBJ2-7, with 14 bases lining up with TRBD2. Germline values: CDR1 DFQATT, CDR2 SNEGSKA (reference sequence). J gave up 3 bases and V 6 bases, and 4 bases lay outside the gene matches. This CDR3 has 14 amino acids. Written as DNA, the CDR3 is TGCAGTGCGGGGACTAGCGGGAGTCTCTACGAGCAGTACTTC. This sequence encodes CSAGTSGSLYEQYF.

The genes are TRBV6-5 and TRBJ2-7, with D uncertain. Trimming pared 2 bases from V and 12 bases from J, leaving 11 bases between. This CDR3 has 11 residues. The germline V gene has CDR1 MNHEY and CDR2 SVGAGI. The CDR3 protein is CASSYLDSWYF. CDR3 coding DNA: TGTGCCAGCAGTTACCTCGACTCCTGGTACTTC.

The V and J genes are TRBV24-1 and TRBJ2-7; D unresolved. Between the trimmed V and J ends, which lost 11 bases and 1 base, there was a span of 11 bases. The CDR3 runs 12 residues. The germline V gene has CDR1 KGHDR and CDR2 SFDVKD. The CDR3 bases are TGTGCCATCCGAAGGGCGTCCTACGAGCAGTACTTC. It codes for CAIRRASYEQYF.

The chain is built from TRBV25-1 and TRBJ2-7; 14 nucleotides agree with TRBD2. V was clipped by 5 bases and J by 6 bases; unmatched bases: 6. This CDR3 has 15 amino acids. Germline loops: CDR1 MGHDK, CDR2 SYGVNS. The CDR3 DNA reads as TGTGCCAGCAGTAGGGGACTAGCGGGAGATCGCGAGCAGTACTTC. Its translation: CASSRGLAGDREQYF.

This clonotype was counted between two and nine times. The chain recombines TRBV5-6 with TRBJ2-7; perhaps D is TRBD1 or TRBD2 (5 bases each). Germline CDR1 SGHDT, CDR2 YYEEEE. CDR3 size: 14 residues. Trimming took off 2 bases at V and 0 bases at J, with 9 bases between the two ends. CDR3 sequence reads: CASSFTGTSYEQYF. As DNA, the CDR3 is TGTGCCAGCAGCTTTACCGGGACCTCCTACGAGCAGTACTTC.

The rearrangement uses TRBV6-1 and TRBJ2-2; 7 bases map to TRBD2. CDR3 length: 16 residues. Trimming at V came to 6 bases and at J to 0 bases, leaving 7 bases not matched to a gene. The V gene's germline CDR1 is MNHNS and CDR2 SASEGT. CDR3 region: CASRTQRGPNTGELFF. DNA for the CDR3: TGTGCCAGCAGGACTCAGCGGGGCCCGAACACCGGGGAGCTGTTTTTT.

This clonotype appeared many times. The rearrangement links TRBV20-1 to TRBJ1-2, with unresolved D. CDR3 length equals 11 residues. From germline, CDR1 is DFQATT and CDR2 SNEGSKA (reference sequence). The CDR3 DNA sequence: TGCACCGCACGGGGATCGGATGGCTACACCTTC. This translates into CTARGSDGYTF.

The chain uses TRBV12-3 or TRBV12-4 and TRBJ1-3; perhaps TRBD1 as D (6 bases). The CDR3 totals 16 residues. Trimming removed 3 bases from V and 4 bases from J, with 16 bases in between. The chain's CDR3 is CASSLKAGAGGNTIYF. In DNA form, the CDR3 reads TGTGCCAGCAGTTTGAAGGCGGGGGCGGGAGGAAACACCATATATTTT.

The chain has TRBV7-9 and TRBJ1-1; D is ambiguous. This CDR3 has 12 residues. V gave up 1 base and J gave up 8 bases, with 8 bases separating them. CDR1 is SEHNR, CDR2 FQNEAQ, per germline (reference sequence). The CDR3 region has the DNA TGTGCCAGCAGCTTAGTTAGCAGGGAAGCTTTCTTT. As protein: CASSLVSREAFF.

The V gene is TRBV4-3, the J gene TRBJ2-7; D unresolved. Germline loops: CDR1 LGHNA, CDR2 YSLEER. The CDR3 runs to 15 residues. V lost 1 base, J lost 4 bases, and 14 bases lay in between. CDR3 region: CASSQGAWGTYEQYF. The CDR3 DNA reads TGCGCCAGCAGCCAAGGTGCGTGGGGAACATACGAGCAGTACTTC.

The CDR3 sequence: CASSTGLTYGYTF. For the CDR3, the DNA is TGTGCCAGTAGTACCGGACTCACCTATGGCTACACCTTC. The chain is built from TRBV19 and TRBJ1-2; D is undetermined. The length of the CDR3 is 13 residues. Trimming removed 4 bases at V and 4 bases at J, with 10 bases between. Germline CDR1 LNHDA, CDR2 SQIVND (reference sequence).

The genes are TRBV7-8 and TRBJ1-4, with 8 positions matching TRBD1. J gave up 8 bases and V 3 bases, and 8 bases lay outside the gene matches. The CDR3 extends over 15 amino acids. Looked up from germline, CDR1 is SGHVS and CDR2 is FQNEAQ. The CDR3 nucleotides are TGTGCCAGCAGCTTCCAGGGGGACAGGAGGGAAAAACTGTTTTTT. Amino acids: CASSFQGDRREKLFF. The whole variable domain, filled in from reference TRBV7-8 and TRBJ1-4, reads GAGVSQSPRYKVAKRGQDVALRCDPISGHVSLFWYQQALGQGPEFLTYFQNEAQLDKSGLPSDRFFAERPEGSVSTLKIQRTQQEDSAVYLCASSFQGDRREKLFFGSGTQLSVL.

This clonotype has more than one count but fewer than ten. The chain's CDR3 is CASSLFEGAVHEQYF. In nucleotides, the CDR3 is TGTGCCAGCAGCCTCTTCGAGGGGGCTGTCCACGAGCAGTACTTC. The rearrangement links TRBV9 to TRBJ2-7; the match to TRBD1 covers 7 bases. Germline assignment: CDR1 SGDLS and CDR2 YYNGEE. The CDR3 runs to 15 residues. After removal of 4 bases from V and 5 bases from J, the junction contained 12 bases not matched to a gene.